Sequencing of this T cell receptor beta chain was carried out in a study of early T cells in non-severe SARS-CoV-2 infection. This clonotype was observed a handful of times. Germline CDR1 reads SQVTM; CDR2 reads ANQGSEA. Germline trimming cut 0 bases from V and 5 bases from J; bases unmatched to any gene: 20. The CDR3 is 19 residues long. TCRdb reanalysed the 5' RACE reads using MiXCR and keeps one entry per CDR3 protein. Here the sample spans 40,000 to 65,000 distinct CDR3 sequences, roughly 8% being singletons. The chain is built from TRBV29-1 and TRBJ2-7, with TRBD1 matching 9 bases. The sequenced material came from whole blood. The origin of this receptor is an adult who was a healthcare worker with PCR-confirmed SARS-CoV-2 infection or an uninfected control (not recorded which). Here the CDR3 reads CSVEDWNRPGQGMVHEQYF. CDR3 bases: TGCAGCGTTGAAGACTGGAACCGACCGGGACAGGGAATGGTCCACGAGCAGTACTTC.